The T cell receptor (beta chain) described here comes from a study of blood T cell repertoires in COVID-19. The method was immunoSEQ multiplex PCR; TCRdb's version includes in-frame clones alone and lacks a portion of them. The repertoire holds some 240,000 clones, with approximately 83% as singletons. Researchers sorted participants into cohorts using their self-reported clinical history. Sequencing was carried out using PBMCs or T cells enriched from blood (not recorded which). This TCR came from a man in his fifties who had recovered from COVID-19.

The CDR3 sequence is CASSEDRVNYGYTF. The CDR3 DNA follows: TGTGCCAGCAGCGAAGACAGGGTTAACTATGGCTACACCTTC. V and J are TRBV7-8 and TRBJ1-2; 7 bases are a match to TRBD1. This CDR3 contains 14 residues. Per the germline V gene, CDR1 is SGHVS and CDR2 is FQNEAQ. J was trimmed by 1 base and V by 5 bases; bases with no gene match: 4.